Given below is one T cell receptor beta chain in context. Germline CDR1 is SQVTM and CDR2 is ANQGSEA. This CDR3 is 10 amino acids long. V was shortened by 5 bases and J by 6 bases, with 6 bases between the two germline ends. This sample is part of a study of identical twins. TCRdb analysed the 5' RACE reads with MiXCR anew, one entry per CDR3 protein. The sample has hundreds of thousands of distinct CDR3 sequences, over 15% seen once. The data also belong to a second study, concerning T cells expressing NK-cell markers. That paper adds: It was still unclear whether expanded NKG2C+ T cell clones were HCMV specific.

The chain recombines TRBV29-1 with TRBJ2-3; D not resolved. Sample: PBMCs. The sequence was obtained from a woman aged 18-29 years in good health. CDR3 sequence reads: CSVFLDTQYF. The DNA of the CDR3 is TGCAGCGTTTTTCTGGATACGCAGTATTTT.